These 10 T cell receptor beta chains came from one sample sequenced in a study of cytomegalovirus exposure and HLA in healthy donors. PCR employed 60 Vbeta and 13 Jbeta primers. TCRdb's table, derived via immunoSEQ multiplex PCR, lists solely in-frame clones and lacks some. This repertoire shows a few hundred thousand clones, around 88% found once; its top ten account for around 1%. Sequenced input: PBMCs. The receptors were sampled from a woman aged 18-30 years in good health and CMV-seronegative.

The rearrangement links TRBV4-1 to TRBJ2-1, with 10 bases lining up with TRBD2. Germline trimming cut 0 bases from V and 7 bases from J; bases unmatched to any gene: 12. Germline CDR1 and CDR2: MGHRA and YSYEKL. The length of the CDR3 is 18 residues. CDR3 in DNA: TGCGCCAGCAGCCAAGATAGGGCTAGCGGGAGTCGACTTAATGAGCAGTTCTTC. Translated: CASSQDRASGSRLNEQFF.

The V and J genes are TRBV5-1 and TRBJ2-1; 12 bases map to TRBD2. Losses at the gene ends were 0 bases for V and 7 bases for J; bases not matched to a gene: 11. The CDR3 length is 18 residues. From germline, CDR1 is SGHRS and CDR2 YFSETQ. CDR3 in amino acids: CASSLDLAGGLSRNEQFF. The CDR3 DNA follows: TGCGCCAGCAGCTTGGACCTAGCGGGGGGGTTATCTAGAAATGAGCAGTTCTTC.

This chain connects TRBV4-1 to TRBJ1-6, with D unclear. CDR1 MGHRA and CDR2 YSYEKL come from the germline V gene. The CDR3 contains 15 residues. The V gene lost 0 bases and the J gene lost 6 bases, with 9 bases spanning the gap. The CDR3: CASSQDPQLNSPLHF. The CDR3 nucleotides read TGCGCCAGCAGCCAAGATCCACAGCTTAATTCACCCCTCCACTTT.

This clone has a single count. The V and J genes are TRBV7-8 and TRBJ2-7; no clear D. V lost 1 base to trimming and J lost 6 bases, with 7 bases between them. This CDR3 spans 12 amino acids. Germline V gives CDR1 SGHVS, CDR2 FQNEAQ. This chain's CDR3 is CASSLELVEQYF. CDR3 coding DNA: TGTGCCAGCAGCTTAGAGCTCGTCGAGCAGTACTTC.

This clone has only one observation. This chain links TRBV4-3 with TRBJ2-3; perhaps TRBD2 as D (5 bases). In germline, CDR1 is LGHNA, CDR2 YSLEER. The CDR3 is made up of 18 amino acids. Trimming took off 0 bases at V and 2 bases at J, with 18 bases between the two ends. The CDR3 region has the DNA TGCGCCAGCAGCCAAGATCGGTTCCCTAGCCGGAACACAGATACGCAGTATTTT. Its protein product is CASSQDRFPSRNTDTQYF.

V usage is TRBV11-2 and J usage is TRBJ2-3; TRBD2 matches 15 bases. The CDR3 contains 17 residues. Germline CDR1 and CDR2: SGHAT and FQNNGV. The trim removed 4 bases at V and 2 bases at J, leaving 4 bases unmatched. For the CDR3, the DNA is TGTGCCAGCAGCTCGGGACTAGCGGGAGGAAACACAGATACGCAGTATTTT. Protein: CASSSGLAGGNTDTQYF.

The chain carries TRBV2 and TRBJ2-1, with D hard to call. V shed 7 bases and J shed 0 bases, with 10 bases lying between them. The CDR3 covers 14 residues. Germline V lookup: CDR1 SNHLY, CDR2 FYNNEI. The CDR3 sequence: CASTRASSYNEQFF. CDR3 bases: TGTGCCAGCACTCGCGCGAGCTCCTACAATGAGCAGTTCTTC.

The chain is built from TRBV6-6 and TRBJ1-5; 11 bases match TRBD1. Germline CDR1 and CDR2: MNHNY and SVGAGI (reference sequence). V shed 6 bases, J shed 5 bases, and the junction held 6 bases outside the gene matches. The CDR3 covers 15 residues. CDR3 amino acids: CASRDPGQGDQPQHF. The DNA of the CDR3 is TGTGCCAGCAGAGATCCGGGACAGGGGGATCAGCCCCAGCATTTT.

The V and J genes are TRBV14 and TRBJ1-1, with a weak D call TRBD1 (6 bases). From germline, CDR1 is SGHDN and CDR2 FVKESK. This CDR3 has 15 amino acids. Trimming stripped 4 bases from V and 3 bases from J, with 15 bases between. CDR3 sequence reads: CASSPPRGGHTEAFF. The CDR3, as DNA: TGTGCCAGCAGCCCACCACGCGGGGGCCACACTGAAGCTTTCTTT.

The chain recombines TRBV18 with TRBJ1-5; D is possibly TRBD1 (5 bases). The CDR3 is made up of 15 amino acids. Trimming took off 3 bases at V and 5 bases at J, with 14 bases between the two ends. The germline CDR1 and CDR2 sequences are KGHSH and LQKENI. CDR3 nucleotides: TGTGCCAGCTCACCGAGATCGACAGACTATCAGCCCCAGCATTTT. This codes for CASSPRSTDYQPQHF.